This entry concerns a single TCR beta chain. The sample is drawn from a study of CD8+ T cells in alopecia areata. cDNA serving as the sequencing template came from extracted, reverse transcribed RNA. This table comes from immunoSEQ multiplex PCR, and its TCRdb copy is limited to in-frame clones, with some not included. Of under 250,000 clones listed, approximately 53% are singletons. V shed 3 bases and J shed 0 bases, with 12 bases lying between them. CDR1 is LNHNV, CDR2 YYDKDF, per germline (reference sequence). This CDR3 comprises 16 residues. The chain uses TRBV15 and TRBJ2-4; TRBD2 might be the D (7 bases). This sequence was found in a human donor in good health. Sequences were obtained from CD8+ T cells sorted from blood. CDR3 DNA sequence: TGTGCCACCAGCAGTGGGGGGGCGGGAGCCAAAAACATTCAGTACTTC. The encoded protein is CATSSGGAGAKNIQYF.